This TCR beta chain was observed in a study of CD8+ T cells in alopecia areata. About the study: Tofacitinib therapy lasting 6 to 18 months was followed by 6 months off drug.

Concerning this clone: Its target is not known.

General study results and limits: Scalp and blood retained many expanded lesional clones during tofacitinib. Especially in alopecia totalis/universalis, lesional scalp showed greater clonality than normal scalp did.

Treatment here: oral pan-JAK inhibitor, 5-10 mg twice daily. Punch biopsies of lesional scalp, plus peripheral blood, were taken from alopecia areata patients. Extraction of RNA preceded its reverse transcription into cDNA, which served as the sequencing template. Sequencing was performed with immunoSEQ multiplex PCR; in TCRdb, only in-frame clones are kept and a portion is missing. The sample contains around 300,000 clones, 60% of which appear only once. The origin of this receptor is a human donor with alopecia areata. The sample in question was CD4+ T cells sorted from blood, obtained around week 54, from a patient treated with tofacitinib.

The CDR3: CAWSVPSGTHREKLFF. The CDR3 bases are TGTGCCTGGAGTGTACCTTCAGGGACCCACAGGGAAAAACTGTTTTTT. V usage is TRBV30 and J usage is TRBJ1-4, with D possibly matching TRBD1 (5 bases). The CDR3 length is 16 residues. Trimming shortened V by 0 bases and J by 8 bases, and 19 bases separated the two germline ends. The germline V gene encodes CDR1 GTSNPN and CDR2 SVGIG (reference sequence).